Listed below are T cell receptor beta chains from one sample, sequenced in a study of blood T cell repertoires in COVID-19. Profiled with immunoSEQ multiplex PCR; TCRdb holds only in-frame clones, not every one. The data contain about 190,000 clones, about 85% of them singletons. Sequencing input: peripheral blood. Source of these receptors: a man older than 75 with COVID-19, enrolled during active disease. Both conserved end residues are part of each CDR3. D genes are given only for firm matches. Rows give clone size only sometimes, using once, few, many, or a class for an expanded clone.

>few|TRBJ1-1|TRBD1|13|TRBV5-5
CASSPDRDTEAFF
TGTGCCAGCAGCCCGGACAGGGACACTGAAGCTTTCTTT
>NA|TRBJ2-2|NA|15|TRBV6-2/TRBV6-3
CASSYLGAGTGELFF
TGTGCCAGCAGTTACCTGGGGGCAGGCACCGGGGAGCTGTTTTTT
>NA|TRBJ2-3|NA|15|TRBV7-3
CASSQQGISTDTQYF
TGTGCCAGCAGCCAACAGGGTATAAGCACAGATACGCAGTATTTT
>NA|TRBJ2-3|TRBD2|15|TRBV18
CASSGLAGGTDTQYF
TGTGCCAGCTCCGGACTAGCGGGGGGGACAGATACGCAGTATTTT
>NA|TRBJ2-1|TRBD2|17|TRBV10-3
CAISEPGGLAEYNEQFF
TGTGCCATCAGTGAGCCGGGAGGACTAGCGGAATACAATGAGCAGTTCTTC
>NA|TRBJ2-3|NA|14|TRBV19
CASSLGDSTDTQYF
TGTGCCAGTAGTTTAGGAGATTCCACAGATACGCAGTATTTT
>NA|TRBJ1-4|TRBD1|12|TRBV29-1
CSVGQGSEKLFF
TGCAGCGTCGGACAGGGTTCGGAAAAACTGTTTTTT
>NA|TRBJ2-1|TRBD1|16|TRBV5-1
CASSLAPGGAYNEQFF
TGCGCCAGCAGCTTGGCCCCAGGGGGCGCGTACAATGAGCAGTTCTTC
>NA|TRBJ1-2|TRBD1|15|TRBV27
CASSSPGTGDNGYTF
TGTGCCAGCAGTTCTCCGGGGACAGGGGATAATGGCTACACCTTC
>NA|TRBJ2-7|NA|16|TRBV7-9
CASSLGGHRIGYEQYF
TGTGCCAGCAGCTTAGGGGGGCACCGGATAGGTTACGAGCAGTACTTC
>NA|TRBJ2-5|TRBD2|14|TRBV11-3
CASCPSGVQETQYF
TGTGCCAGCTGTCCTAGCGGGGTCCAAGAGACCCAGTACTTC
>NA|TRBJ2-3|TRBD2|14|TRBV20-1
CSASNGGVGDTQYF
TGCAGTGCTAGTAACGGGGGGGTTGGAGATACGCAGTATTTT
>NA|TRBJ2-5|NA|15|TRBV4-2
CASSQGRSGQETQYF
TGTGCCAGCAGCCAAGGTAGGAGCGGCCAAGAGACCCAGTACTTC
>NA|TRBJ1-2|NA|14|TRBV7-3
CASSSSLDGYGYTF
TGTGCCAGCAGCTCGTCCCTCGACGGGTATGGCTACACCTTC
>once|TRBJ2-3|TRBD2|16|TRBV5-1
CASSLNPSGGANTQYF
TGCGCCAGCAGCCTAAACCCTAGCGGGGGGGCGAATACGCAGTATTTT
>once|TRBJ1-1|NA|16|TRBV2
CASSGTGSRMNTEAFF
TGTGCCAGCAGTGGAACAGGGTCCCGCATGAACACTGAAGCTTTCTTT
>NA|TRBJ1-5|NA|15|TRBV7-2
CASSLVPQQDQPQHF
TGTGCCAGCAGCTTAGTCCCACAGCAAGATCAGCCCCAGCATTTT
>NA|TRBJ2-2|TRBD1|15|TRBV7-8
CASSLTGAGTGELFF
TGTGCCAGCAGCTTGACAGGGGCGGGCACCGGGGAGCTGTTTTTT
>NA|TRBJ2-1|TRBD2|12|TRBV6-5
CASTISSGGLFF
TGTGCCAGCACCATCTCTAGCGGGGGGTTGTTCTTC
>NA|TRBJ1-3|NA|15|TRBV3-1/TRBV3-2
CASGQQASSGNTIYF
TGTGCCAGCGGCCAACAGGCCAGCTCTGGAAACACCATATATTTT
>NA|TRBJ2-3|NA|15|TRBV2
CASSGTSLPTDTQYF
TGTGCCAGCTCCGGGACTTCCCTGCCCACAGATACGCAGTATTTT
>NA|TRBJ1-1|NA|14|TRBV5-1
CASTLDNANTEAFF
TGCGCCAGCACCCTCGACAATGCGAACACTGAAGCTTTCTTT
>NA|TRBJ1-2|NA|13|TRBV2
CASSFRPRDGYTF
TGTGCCAGCAGCTTCCGGCCCAGGGATGGCTACACCTTC
>few|TRBJ2-7|NA|14|TRBV5-4
CASSLAGGTYEQYF
TGTGCCAGCAGCTTGGCCGGCGGAACCTACGAGCAGTACTTC
>NA|TRBJ2-3|TRBD2|18|TRBV7-2
CASSLRLAGGATTDTQYF
TGTGCCAGCAGCTTACGTCTGGCGGGGGGGGCGACCACAGATACGCAGTATTTT
>NA|TRBJ2-1|NA|14|TRBV24-1
CATSDTGRGNEQFF
TGTGCCACCAGTGACACCGGGAGAGGGAATGAGCAGTTCTTC
>NA|TRBJ1-2|NA|13|TRBV5-1
CASSLVGNYGYTF
TGCGCCAGCAGCTTGGTTGGCAACTATGGCTACACCTTC
>few|TRBJ1-5|NA|14|TRBV5-6
CASSLDGSNQPQHF
TGTGCCAGCAGCCTGGACGGTAGCAATCAGCCCCAGCATTTT
>NA|TRBJ1-1|NA|13|TRBV5-1
CASSLSRNTEAFF
TGCGCCAGCAGCCTCTCGAGGAACACTGAAGCTTTCTTT
>NA|TRBJ1-2|NA|16|TRBV15
CATSPEPGTLNYGYTF
TGTGCCACCAGTCCCGAACCAGGAACCCTTAACTATGGCTACACCTTC
>NA|TRBJ1-1|NA|15|TRBV6-6
CASSYQGHQNTEAFF
TGTGCCAGCAGTTACCAAGGACACCAGAACACTGAAGCTTTCTTT
>NA|TRBJ2-2|NA|14|TRBV9
CASSVAANTGELFF
TGTGCCAGCAGCGTAGCGGCGAACACCGGGGAGCTGTTTTTT
>NA|TRBJ1-4|NA|15|TRBV4-2
CASSQASGEKEKLFF
TGTGCCAGCAGCCAAGCCTCGGGGGAGAAGGAAAAACTGTTTTTT
>NA|TRBJ1-2|NA|12|TRBV29-1
CSVGWENYGYTF
TGCAGCGTTGGGTGGGAGAACTATGGCTACACCTTC
>NA|TRBJ2-3|NA|16|TRBV9
CASSVATTGLTDTQYF
TGTGCCAGCAGCGTGGCTACCACAGGGCTCACAGATACGCAGTATTTT
>NA|TRBJ1-2|TRBD1|16|TRBV5-5
CASSLVGDRGVYGYTF
TGTGCCAGCAGCTTGGTGGGGGACAGGGGGGTCTATGGCTACACCTTC
>NA|TRBJ1-2|TRBD1|14|TRBV11-3
CASSLGQGVSSYTF
TGTGCCAGCAGCTTAGGTCAGGGGGTGTCGAGCTACACCTTC
>NA|TRBJ1-1|NA|13|TRBV7-2
CASSPARQDEARF
TGTGCCAGCAGCCCTGCCCGACAGGATGAAGCGAGGTTT
>NA|TRBJ2-1|TRBD2|13|TRBV3-1/TRBV3-2
CASSRDYNNEQFF
TGTGCCAGCAGCCGGGACTATAACAATGAGCAGTTCTTC
>few|TRBJ1-6|NA|13|TRBV6-5
CASADRSNSPLHF
TGTGCCAGCGCTGACAGGTCGAATTCACCCCTCCACTTT
>once|TRBJ1-5|NA|15|TRBV9
CASSVGVVSNQPQHF
TGTGCCAGCAGCGTAGGAGTCGTTAGCAATCAGCCCCAGCATTTT
>NA|TRBJ2-3|NA|16|TRBV15
CATSRDPVGGTDTQYF
TGTGCCACCAGCAGAGATCCGGTCGGGGGCACAGATACGCAGTATTTT
>NA|TRBJ1-1|NA|13|TRBV7-3
CASSLTSNTEAFF
TGTGCCAGCAGCTTAACATCAAACACTGAAGCTTTCTTT
>NA|TRBJ2-3|TRBD2|14|TRBV10-2
CASSLAGGTDTQYF
TGCGCCAGCAGCCTAGCGGGGGGGACAGATACGCAGTATTTT
>NA|TRBJ2-3|NA|16|TRBV5-1
CASSGTGLQTTDTQYF
TGCGCCAGCAGCGGCACGGGACTGCAGACCACAGATACGCAGTATTTT
>NA|TRBJ2-5|TRBD2|14|TRBV7-8
CASSRGLAGETQYF
TGTGCCAGCAGCCGAGGACTAGCGGGGGAGACCCAGTACTTC
>NA|TRBJ1-5|NA|13|TRBV11-3
CASSLEHNQPQHF
TGTGCCAGCAGCTTAGAACACAATCAGCCCCAGCATTTT
>few|TRBJ1-4|TRBD1|14|TRBV10-3
CAISEGGQGTKLFF
TGTGCCATCAGTGAGGGGGGACAGGGGACGAAACTGTTTTTT